This T cell receptor (beta chain) is from a study of cytomegalovirus exposure and HLA in healthy donors. Primers for the PCR totalled 60 Vbeta and 13 Jbeta. Using immunoSEQ multiplex PCR, the repertoire was profiled, and TCRdb retains in-frame clones only, with some absent. The table lists fewer than 150,000 clones, about 78% of them singletons. The CDR3 contains 12 residues. The V gene's germline CDR1 is GTSNPN and CDR2 SVGIG (reference sequence). V lost 0 bases and J lost 5, with 8 bases in between. The rearrangement uses TRBV30 and TRBJ2-7; no definite D call. The TCR sequence derives from a man in his late teens or twenties in good health and CMV-seronegative. Sequencing used PBMCs. The CDR3 region is CAWSVKPNEQYF. The CDR3 region has the DNA TGTGCCTGGAGTGTAAAGCCGAACGAGCAGTACTTC.